This entry lists 10 T cell receptor beta chains sequenced from one sample in a study of blood T cell repertoires in COVID-19. The method was immunoSEQ multiplex PCR; TCRdb's version includes in-frame clones alone and lacks a portion of them. The sample lists 390,000 or so clones; around nine tenths were seen once. The specimen sequenced was PBMCs or T cells enriched from blood (not recorded which). The source of these receptors is a woman between 45 and 65 years old who had recovered from COVID-19.

The chain combines TRBV15 with TRBJ1-4; 10 positions match TRBD1. The J segment lost 5 bases and the V segment lost 1 base, leaving 7 bases of the junction unmatched. The CDR3 contains 17 residues. Germline assignment: CDR1 LNHNV and CDR2 YYDKDF (reference sequence). The CDR3 nucleotides read TGTGCCACCAGCAGAGGGTCCTCGGGACAGGGGAATGAAAAACTGTTTTTT. Translation: CATSRGSSGQGNEKLFF.

The V call is TRBV28, the J call TRBJ2-3; 12 nucleotides line up with TRBD2. The trim removed 1 base at V and 14 bases at J, leaving 7 bases unmatched. The CDR3 loop spans 14 amino acids. Germline CDR1 MDHEN, CDR2 SYDVKM. CDR3 in DNA: TGTGCCAGCAGTTTATACATGGGGACTAGCGGGTCGTATTTT. As protein: CASSLYMGTSGSYF. The variable domain in full, completed from reference TRBV28 and TRBJ2-3, reads DVKVTQSSRYLVKRTGEKVFLECVQDMDHENMFWYRQDPGLGLRLIYFSYDVKMKEKGDIPEGYSVSREKKERFSLILESASTNQTSMYLCASSLYMGTSGSYFGPGTRLTVL.

This rearrangement joins TRBV6-5 to TRBJ1-2; no definite D call. V was pared by 6 bases and J by 13 bases, with 21 bases between. Germline V CDR1 and CDR2: MNHEY, SVGAGI. This CDR3 contains 13 residues. For the CDR3, the DNA is TGTGCCAGCAGGGGAGCCAGTAATTCTCCCCCCACCTTC. Protein product: CASRGASNSPPTF.

The chain couples TRBV4-2 to TRBJ2-7; 7 bases line up with TRBD1. Per the germline V gene, CDR1 is LGHNA and CDR2 is YNFKEQ. This CDR3 is built from 15 residues. V trimming: 0 bases; J trimming: 5 bases; junction bases outside the gene matches: 7. In nucleotides, the CDR3 is TGTGCCAGCAGCCAAGATGCGACAGGGTTTGACGAGCAGTACTTC. Protein sequence: CASSQDATGFDEQYF.

V usage is TRBV25-1 and J usage is TRBJ2-7, with 9 positions matching TRBD1. Trimming at V came to 5 bases and at J to 6 bases, leaving 8 bases not matched to a gene. Germline CDR1 reads MGHDK; CDR2 reads SYGVNS. CDR3 size: 14 residues. Here the CDR3 reads CASSIGTGHVEQYF. The CDR3 DNA reads as TGTGCCAGCAGTATCGGGACAGGGCACGTCGAGCAGTACTTC.

V is TRBV10-3 and J is TRBJ2-1, with 14 bases that match TRBD2. Looked up from germline, CDR1 is ENHRY and CDR2 is SYGVKD. The CDR3 runs to 16 residues. V lost 8 bases and J lost 0; bases outside the gene matches: 3. CDR3 in DNA: TGTGCCATCGGACTAGCGGGGGGCCCCTCCTACAATGAGCAGTTCTTC. Translating gives CAIGLAGGPSYNEQFF.

Only a few counts were recorded for this clone. This chain joins TRBV4-1 and TRBJ1-5; D not resolved. The germline V and J ends were trimmed by 8 bases and 6 bases, with 23 bases remaining between them. Germline CDR1 is MGHRA and CDR2 is YSYEKL. The CDR3 is made up of 16 amino acids. The CDR3 reads CASGRGGRNVFQPQHF. In nucleotides, the CDR3 is TGCGCCAGCGGTAGAGGAGGACGCAATGTTTTTCAGCCCCAGCATTTT.

The chain recombines TRBV18 with TRBJ1-1; 7 nucleotides match TRBD1. CDR3 size: 16 residues. Per germline, CDR1 KGHSH and CDR2 LQKENI. The J segment lost 1 base and the V segment lost 1 base, leaving 6 bases of the junction unmatched. CDR3 sequence reads: CASSPREGTANTEAFF. In DNA, the CDR3 is TGTGCCAGCTCACCACGTGAGGGGACAGCGAACACTGAAGCTTTCTTT.

This chain joins TRBV6-1 and TRBJ2-7, with D perhaps TRBD1 (6 bases). Trimming took off 2 bases at V and 0 bases at J, with 11 bases between the two ends. The CDR3 consists of 15 residues. Germline V gene sequence: CDR1 MNHNS, CDR2 SASEGT. The CDR3 DNA follows: TGTGCCAGCAGTGAACTGGGGGCGACCTCCTACGAGCAGTACTTC. It yields the protein CASSELGATSYEQYF.

The rearrangement joins TRBV18 to TRBJ2-2, with D maybe TRBD2 (6 bases). The CDR3 length is 15 residues. In germline, CDR1 is KGHSH, CDR2 LQKENI. Trimming shortened V by 6 bases and J by 5 bases, and 16 bases separated the two germline ends. The CDR3 here is CASSPRDGGTGELFF. In DNA, the CDR3 is TGTGCCAGCTCGCCCCGGGACGGGGGTACCGGGGAGCTGTTTTTT.